What follows are 15 T cell receptor beta chains derived from one specimen sequenced in a study of Ad26.COV2.S vaccination and SARS-CoV-2 variants listed by TCRdb under 2021. Libraries came from the immunoSEQ multiplex PCR assay. Held by TCRdb, this immuneACCESS table contains in-frame sequences only and omits some clones. Under half of the omission traces to an unresolved V gene where checked; the cause of the rest is unknown. Across this sample there are about 390,000 clones, with about 88% seen only once. 3.5% of the sample comes from the top ten. According to the study, the label for this sample's treatment or condition signals: approximately 18 received Ad26.COV2.S at low or high dose, single or two shots; about 5 received placebo; per-sample allocation not given. Repertoires of vaccine and placebo recipients were sequenced from samples collected on day 63 after the first injection. Specimen: peripheral blood, collected in a trial of Ad26.COV2.S vaccine versus placebo. The source of these receptors is a person aged 18-60 years who received the Ad26.COV2.S COVID-19 vaccine or a placebo.

V is TRBV25-1 and J is TRBJ1-5; unclear D gene. CDR3 length: 14 residues. Germline V gene lookup returns CDR1 MGHDK and CDR2 SYGVNS. Trimming removed 0 bases from V and 0 bases from J, with 3 bases in between. CDR3 in DNA: TGTGCCAGCAGTGAATACGGTAGCAATCAGCCCCAGCATTTT. Translating gives CASSEYGSNQPQHF.

The chain links TRBV29-1 to TRBJ1-1, with 7 nucleotides matching TRBD1. The V gene end was trimmed by 7 bases and the J gene end by 6 bases; junction bases not matched to a gene: 8. The V gene's germline CDR1 is SQVTM and CDR2 ANQGSEA. This CDR3 region has 12 residues. The CDR3 loop reads CSASDRRAEAFF. The CDR3 region has the DNA TGCAGCGCATCGGACAGGCGGGCTGAAGCTTTCTTT.

This clone was recorded only once. This chain links TRBV7-9 with TRBJ2-3; 8 positions agree with TRBD2. The V gene end was trimmed by 4 bases and the J gene end by 2 bases; junction bases not matched to a gene: 14. Germline CDR1 reads SEHNR; CDR2 reads FQNEAQ (reference sequence). The CDR3 sequence is 18 residues long. CDR3 amino acids: CASSSRASIAGNTDTQYF. CDR3 coding DNA: TGTGCCAGCAGCTCCCGGGCATCAATAGCGGGGAACACAGATACGCAGTATTTT.

CDR3 amino acids: CASSDTSGGRETQYF. In nucleotides, the CDR3 is TGTGCCAGCAGTGACACTAGCGGGGGGCGTGAGACCCAGTACTTC. The chain carries TRBV2 and TRBJ2-5; the match to TRBD2 covers 12 bases. The CDR3 spans 15 residues. With V trimmed by 3 bases and J by 5 bases, 4 bases remained unmatched. Per the germline V gene, CDR1 is SNHLY and CDR2 is FYNNEI.

This clone came up once. This chain connects TRBV5-1 to TRBJ2-2; 7 bases agree with TRBD1. CDR1 is SGHRS, CDR2 YFSETQ, per germline. The junction had 4 bases not matched to a gene; V was cut back by 4 bases and J by 4 bases. The CDR3 extends over 14 amino acids. The CDR3 here is CASSRDSRTGELFF. CDR3 sequence (DNA): TGCGCCAGCAGCCGGGACAGTCGCACCGGGGAGCTGTTTTTT.

The rearrangement uses TRBV27 and TRBJ2-7; D is perhaps TRBD2 (5 bases). Germline V gene data show CDR1 as MNHEY and CDR2 as SMNVEV (reference sequence). CDR3 length: 15 amino acids. Trimming shortened V by 6 bases and J by 7 bases, and 22 bases separated the two germline ends. The CDR3 DNA is TGTGCCAGCAGCGTTACGGGGTCCCCCCCGAGAGAGCAGTACTTC. Protein product: CASSVTGSPPREQYF.

Written as DNA, the CDR3 is TGTGCCAGCAGTTTACGGGAGGTACGCGGGACCCAGTACTTC. Translated: CASSLREVRGTQYF. The rearrangement links TRBV6-2 or TRBV6-3 to TRBJ2-5; the match to TRBD2 covers 7 bases. CDR1 MNHEY and CDR2 SVGEGT come from the germline V gene. The CDR3 loop spans 14 amino acids. V trimming: 4 bases; J trimming: 7 bases; junction bases outside the gene matches: 9.

J is TRBJ1-1 and V is TRBV5-4; a weak D match, TRBD1 (6 bases). The CDR3 runs to 14 residues. V lost 0 bases, J lost 10 bases, and 16 bases lay in between. The germline V gene has CDR1 SGHNT and CDR2 YYREEE (reference sequence). DNA of the CDR3: TGTGCCAGCAGCTTGGGACAGGCTCTTGGGGGAGCTTTCTTT. Amino acids: CASSLGQALGGAFF.

This chain connects TRBV7-6 to TRBJ1-5; D call uncertain. From germline, CDR1 is SGHVS and CDR2 FNYEAQ. CDR3 length: 14 residues. Trimming took 1 base from V and 3 from J, leaving 7 bases between them. The CDR3: CASSLGGLNQPQHF. In DNA, the CDR3 is TGTGCCAGCAGCTTAGGAGGTCTCAATCAGCCCCAGCATTTT.

The chain combines TRBV20-1 with TRBJ1-2, with a possible D match to TRBD1 (5 bases). Germline V gene sequence: CDR1 DFQATT, CDR2 SNEGSKA (reference sequence). The CDR3 has 14 amino acids. Trimming stripped 6 bases from V and 2 bases from J, with 16 bases between. The CDR3 nucleotides read TGCAGTGCCAGTCAGGGCTCGGCAAACTATGGCTACACCTTC. It yields the protein CSASQGSANYGYTF.

The chain combines TRBV11-2 with TRBJ2-3; D unresolved. The CDR3 loop spans 14 amino acids. Between the trimmed V and J ends, which lost 1 base and 2 bases, there was a span of 7 bases. Germline V CDR1 and CDR2: SGHAT, FQNNGV. CDR3 residues: CASSLAGITDTQYF. The CDR3 DNA is TGTGCCAGCAGCTTAGCGGGTATCACAGATACGCAGTATTTT.

The J gene is TRBJ2-3, the V gene TRBV29-1; 7 bases line up with TRBD1. The CDR3 spans 12 residues. J lost 4 bases, V lost 7 bases, and 5 bases had no gene match. Germline V gene lookup returns CDR1 SQVTM and CDR2 ANQGSEA. CDR3 sequence: CSADRVPDTQYF. For the CDR3, the DNA is TGCAGCGCCGACAGGGTACCAGATACGCAGTATTTT.

The chain employs TRBV7-8 and TRBJ1-1; possible D gene TRBD1, 5 bases. Germline V CDR1 and CDR2: SGHVS, FQNEAQ. The CDR3 is 14 residues long. The V gene lost 2 bases and the J gene lost 8 bases, with 15 bases spanning the gap. The CDR3 bases are TGTGCCAGCAGCTTAAGTTGGGGCAGAAGGGAAGCTTTCTTT. Protein product: CASSLSWGRREAFF.

The rearrangement uses TRBV7-2 and TRBJ2-6; D is unclear. Trimming left V 5 bases short and J 4 bases short, with 12 bases between. This CDR3 region has 15 residues. Germline-derived CDR1 and CDR2 are SGHTA and FQGNSA. CDR3 coding DNA: TGTGCCAGCAGCCAGACCTCTGGGGGGGCCAACGTCCTGACTTTC. Translation gives CASSQTSGGANVLTF.

A few counts support this clone. The CDR3: CSATRGDGVNYGYTF. The CDR3 bases are TGCAGCGCGACCAGGGGGGACGGGGTGAACTATGGCTACACCTTC. This chain connects TRBV29-1 to TRBJ1-2; 7 bases map to TRBD1. V lost 7 bases to trimming and J lost 2 bases; unmatched junction nucleotides: 13. CDR3 length: 15 residues. Per the germline V gene, CDR1 is SQVTM and CDR2 is ANQGSEA.